The present entry profiles one T cell receptor (beta chain) with its context. Its cognate antigen is unknown. Mismatch with germline at one junction end may stem from a read error. Unstimulated naive, memory, effector memory and TEMRA subsets from a few donor pairs have been sequenced, the authors report. This sample stems from a study of siplizumab effects on memory and regulatory T cells. This CDR3 has 13 amino acids. Germline CDR1 GTSNPN, CDR2 SVGIG (reference sequence). Overall study findings and caveats: The Treg-derived share of mappable alloreactive CD4+ clones averaged roughly 64% with siplizumab and over 25% in controls. Roughly 80-96% of proliferating CD4+ or CD8+ clones defied assignment to a naive or memory phenotype.

Using immunoSEQ multiplex PCR, the repertoire was profiled, and TCRdb retains in-frame clones only, with some absent. This repertoire shows about 50,000 clones, about 97% found once; its top ten account for 0.64%. The specimen sequenced was naive CD4+ T cells sorted from blood. This chain uses TRBV30 with TRBJ1-6, with 12 nucleotides matching TRBD1. This clonotype was sampled from a human donor in good health. CDR3 in DNA: TGTGCCTGGAGTGCGAGACTGGGACAGGGGGCCGACTTT. Protein: CAWSARLGQGADF. Full variable domain (missing parts from reference TRBV30 and TRBJ1-6): SQTIHQWPATLVQPVGSPLSLECTVEGTSNPNLYWYRQAAGRGLQLLFYSVGIGQISSEVPQNLSASRPQDRQFILSSKKLLLSDSGFYLCAWSARLGQGADFGNGTRLTVT.